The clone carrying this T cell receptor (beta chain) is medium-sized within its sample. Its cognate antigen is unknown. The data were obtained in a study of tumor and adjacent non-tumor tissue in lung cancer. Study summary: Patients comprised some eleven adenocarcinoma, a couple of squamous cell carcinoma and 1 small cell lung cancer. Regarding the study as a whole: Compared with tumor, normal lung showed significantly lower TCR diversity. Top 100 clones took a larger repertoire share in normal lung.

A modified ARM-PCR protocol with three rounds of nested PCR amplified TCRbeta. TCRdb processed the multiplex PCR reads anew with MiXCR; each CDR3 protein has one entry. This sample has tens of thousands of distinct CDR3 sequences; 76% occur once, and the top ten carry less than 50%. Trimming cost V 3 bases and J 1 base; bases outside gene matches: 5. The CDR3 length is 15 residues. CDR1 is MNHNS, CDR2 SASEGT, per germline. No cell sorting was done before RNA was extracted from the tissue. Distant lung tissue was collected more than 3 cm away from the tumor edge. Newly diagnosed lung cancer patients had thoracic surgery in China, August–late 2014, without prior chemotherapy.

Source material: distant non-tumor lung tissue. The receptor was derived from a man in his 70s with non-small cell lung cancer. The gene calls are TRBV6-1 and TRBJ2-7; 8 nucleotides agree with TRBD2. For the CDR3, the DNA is TGTGCCAGCAGTGAGGCGGGGGGCGCATCCTACGAGCAGTACTTC. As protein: CASSEAGGASYEQYF.